Listed here are 15 T cell receptor beta chains from one sample, sequenced in a study of T cell responses to AZD1222 COVID-19 vaccine. Some clones are missing from TCRdb's copy, which holds only in-frame ones; the method was immunoSEQ multiplex PCR. The sample consists of about 160,000 clones, around 92% of them appearing once. This specimen was peripheral blood, taken on day 0 of AZD1222 vaccination. These receptors were obtained from an adult in good health.

The rearrangement joins TRBV5-6 to TRBJ1-6, with 8 bases matching TRBD1. The germline CDR1 and CDR2 sequences are SGHDT and YYEEEE. V shed 4 bases and J 0 bases; nucleotides not matched to a gene: 12. The CDR3 length is 19 residues. The CDR3 nucleotides read TGTGCCAGCAGCCTCTTAATAGGACAGGGTAGCTCCTATAATTCACCCCTCCACTTT. Amino acid sequence: CASSLLIGQGSSYNSPLHF. The whole variable domain, filled in from reference TRBV5-6 and TRBJ1-6, reads DAGVTQSPTHLIKTRGQQVTLRCSPKSGHDTVSWYQQALGQGPQFIFQYYEEEERQRGNFPDRFSGHQFPNYSSELNVNALLLGDSALYLCASSLLIGQGSSYNSPLHFGNGTRLTVT.

This clone is a singleton in its sample. The DNA for the CDR3 is TGTGCCAGCTCACCCAGTCCCATTCGGATGAACACTGAAGCTTTCTTT. Protein product: CASSPSPIRMNTEAFF. The chain carries TRBV18 and TRBJ1-1; D is uncertain. V lost 3 bases and J lost 0, with 14 bases in between. Germline-derived CDR1 and CDR2 are KGHSH and LQKENI. This CDR3 region has 16 residues.

The chain has TRBV4-2 and TRBJ2-5, with 10 bases identical to TRBD2. The CDR3 is made up of 16 amino acids. Germline trimming cut 1 base from V and 0 bases from J; bases unmatched to any gene: 2. Germline loops: CDR1 LGHNA, CDR2 YNFKEQ. CDR3 in amino acids: CASSQVLAGDQETQYF. The CDR3 nucleotides are TGTGCCAGCAGCCAAGTTCTAGCGGGGGACCAAGAGACCCAGTACTTC.

This chain uses TRBV4-1 with TRBJ2-1; 8 bases match TRBD2. The germline V gene encodes CDR1 MGHRA and CDR2 YSYEKL. The CDR3 is 14 residues long. The V segment lost 8 bases and the J segment 4 bases; nucleotides outside the gene matches: 7. The CDR3 region has the DNA TGCGCCAGCCAGGATCGGGGGGGGTACAATGAGCAGTTCTTC. This translates into CASQDRGGYNEQFF.

V and J are TRBV3-1 (or the pseudogene TRBV3-2) and TRBJ1-4; TRBD1 agrees at 8 bases. V shed 0 bases, J shed 3 bases, and the junction held 6 bases outside the gene matches. Germline V gives CDR1 LGHDT, CDR2 YNNKEL (reference sequence). This CDR3 comprises 17 residues. The CDR3 reads CASSQDQVQGANEKLFF. In DNA, the CDR3 is TGTGCCAGCAGCCAAGATCAAGTACAGGGGGCTAATGAAAAACTGTTTTTT.

This chain joins TRBV12-5 and TRBJ2-3; tentatively, D is TRBD1 or TRBD2 (5 bases each). V dropped 3 bases and J dropped 0 bases, with 7 bases sitting between them. This CDR3 region has 14 residues. Germline values: CDR1 LGHNT, CDR2 FRNRAP. The DNA for the CDR3 is TGTGCTAGTGGTTTTGGGGGTAGCACAGATACGCAGTATTTT. It yields the protein CASGFGGSTDTQYF. Full variable domain (rest looked up from reference TRBV12-5 and TRBJ2-3): DARVTQTPRHKVTEMGQEVTMRCQPILGHNTVFWYRQTMMQGLELLAYFRNRAPLDDSGMPKDRFSAEMPDATLATLKIQPSEPRDSAVYFCASGFGGSTDTQYFGPGTRLTVL.

V is TRBV9 and J is TRBJ1-2; D unclear. The CDR3 sequence is 14 residues long. Germline CDR1 reads SGDLS; CDR2 reads YYNGEE. V was shortened by 4 bases and J by 2 bases, with 12 bases between the two germline ends. For the CDR3, the DNA is TGTGCCAGCAGCCCTAGCTCTGGAAACTATGGCTACACCTTC. As protein: CASSPSSGNYGYTF.

J is TRBJ2-1 and V is TRBV3-1 (or the pseudogene TRBV3-2); the D gene could be TRBD1 or TRBD2 (5 bases each). This CDR3 has 13 amino acids. Trimming cost V 3 bases and J 6 bases, with 9 bases left between them. The V gene's germline CDR1 is LGHDT and CDR2 YNNKEL (reference sequence). CDR3: CASSQSGGNEQFF. CDR3 nucleotides: TGTGCCAGCAGCCAGTCTGGGGGCAATGAGCAGTTCTTC.

The V and J genes are TRBV5-4 and TRBJ2-3; no clear D gene. V lost 4 bases and J 2 bases, leaving 11 bases between the germline ends. The CDR3 is 14 amino acids. CDR1 and CDR2 (germline): SGHNT, YYREEE (reference sequence). The CDR3 sequence is CASSPGTITDTQYF. The CDR3 DNA follows: TGTGCCAGCAGCCCCGGAACGATCACAGATACGCAGTATTTT.

V usage is TRBV6-5 and J usage is TRBJ1-1; a possible D gene is TRBD1 (6 bases). Deletions cut 8 bases from V and 0 bases from J, with 16 bases between. Germline loops: CDR1 MNHEY, CDR2 SVGAGI. CDR3 length: 15 residues. This CDR3 is CASHPVQGMNTEAFF. CDR3 coding DNA: TGTGCCAGCCATCCCGTGCAGGGGATGAACACTGAAGCTTTCTTT.

The V gene is TRBV18, the J gene TRBJ2-6; tentatively, D is TRBD2 (5 bases). This CDR3 is 16 amino acids long. V was trimmed by 1 base and J by 2 bases, leaving 9 bases between them. Per the germline V gene, CDR1 is KGHSH and CDR2 is LQKENI. The CDR3 region is CASSPQRVPGANVLTF. The CDR3 nucleotides are TGTGCCAGCTCACCACAGAGGGTCCCTGGGGCCAACGTCCTGACTTTC.

The J gene is TRBJ1-5, the V gene TRBV28, with TRBD1 matching over 8 bases. The CDR3 has 15 amino acids. V shed 3 bases and J 3 bases; nucleotides not matched to a gene: 4. The germline gives CDR1 MDHEN, CDR2 SYDVKM. CDR3 sequence (DNA): TGTGCCAGCAGTTTTCAGGGGGCTTTCAATCAGCCCCAGCATTTT. This encodes CASSFQGAFNQPQHF.

The rearrangement uses TRBV6-5 and TRBJ1-2, with D unclear. This CDR3 is 14 amino acids long. Per germline, CDR1 MNHEY and CDR2 SVGAGI. Trimming stripped 4 bases from V and 0 bases from J, with 9 bases between. The CDR3 loop reads CASSLRSPNYGYTF. For the CDR3, the DNA is TGTGCCAGCAGTTTACGCAGTCCTAACTATGGCTACACCTTC.

The chain uses TRBV30 and TRBJ1-1, with D possibly matching TRBD1 (6 bases). V dropped 5 bases and J dropped 5 bases, with 12 bases sitting between them. Looked up from germline, CDR1 is GTSNPN and CDR2 is SVGIG (reference sequence). The CDR3 runs to 12 residues. DNA for the CDR3: TGTGCCTGGGAAACAGGGTTTACTGAAGCTTTCTTT. Protein sequence: CAWETGFTEAFF.

The V and J genes are TRBV6-5 and TRBJ2-1; D is possibly TRBD1 (5 bases). Germline V CDR1 and CDR2: MNHEY, SVGAGI. Trimming shortened V by 3 bases and J by 4 bases, and 13 bases separated the two germline ends. This CDR3 comprises 15 residues. The CDR3 sequence: CASSYGQGYYNEQFF. The CDR3 nucleotides read TGTGCCAGCAGTTATGGGCAGGGCTATTACAATGAGCAGTTCTTC.